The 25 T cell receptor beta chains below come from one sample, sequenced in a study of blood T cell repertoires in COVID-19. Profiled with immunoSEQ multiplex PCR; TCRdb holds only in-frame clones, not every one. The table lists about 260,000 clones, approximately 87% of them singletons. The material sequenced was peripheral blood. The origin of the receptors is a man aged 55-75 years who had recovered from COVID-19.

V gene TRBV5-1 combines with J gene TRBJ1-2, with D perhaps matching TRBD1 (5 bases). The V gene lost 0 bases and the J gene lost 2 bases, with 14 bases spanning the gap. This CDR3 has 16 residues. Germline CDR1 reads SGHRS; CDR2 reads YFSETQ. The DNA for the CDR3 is TGCGCCAGCAGCTTGGCCGGGGGATCAGGCAACTATGGCTACACCTTC. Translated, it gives CASSLAGGSGNYGYTF.

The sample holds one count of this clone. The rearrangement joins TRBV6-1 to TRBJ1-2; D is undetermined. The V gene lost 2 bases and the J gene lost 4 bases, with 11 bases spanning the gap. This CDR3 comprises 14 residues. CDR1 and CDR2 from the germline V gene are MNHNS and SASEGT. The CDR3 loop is CASSENGVGYGYTF. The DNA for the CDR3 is TGTGCCAGCAGTGAAAACGGGGTGGGCTATGGCTACACCTTC.

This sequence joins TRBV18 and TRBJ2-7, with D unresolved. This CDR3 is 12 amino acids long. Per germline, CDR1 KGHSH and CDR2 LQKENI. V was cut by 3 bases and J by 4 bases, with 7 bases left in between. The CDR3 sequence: CASSPNIYEQYF. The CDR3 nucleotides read TGTGCCAGCTCACCCAACATTTACGAGCAGTACTTC.

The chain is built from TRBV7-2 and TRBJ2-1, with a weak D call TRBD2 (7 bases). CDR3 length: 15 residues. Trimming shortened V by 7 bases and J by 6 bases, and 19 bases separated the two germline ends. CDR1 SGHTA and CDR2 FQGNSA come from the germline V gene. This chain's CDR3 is CASKTSGGAVNEQFF. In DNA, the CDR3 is TGTGCCAGCAAGACGTCGGGGGGCGCCGTCAATGAGCAGTTCTTC.

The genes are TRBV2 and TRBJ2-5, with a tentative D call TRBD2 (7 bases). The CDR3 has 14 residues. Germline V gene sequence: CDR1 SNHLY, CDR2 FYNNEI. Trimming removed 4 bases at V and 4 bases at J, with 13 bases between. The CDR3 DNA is TGTGCCAGCAGTGGCTTCGGGGGGCGAGAGACCCAGTACTTC. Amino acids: CASSGFGGRETQYF.

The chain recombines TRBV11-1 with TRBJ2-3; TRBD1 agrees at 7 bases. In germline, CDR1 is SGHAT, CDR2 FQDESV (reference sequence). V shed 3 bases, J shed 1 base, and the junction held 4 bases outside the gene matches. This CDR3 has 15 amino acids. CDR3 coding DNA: TGTGCCAGCAGCTTGTTCCAGGGGGGCACAGATACGCAGTATTTT. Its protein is CASSLFQGGTDTQYF.

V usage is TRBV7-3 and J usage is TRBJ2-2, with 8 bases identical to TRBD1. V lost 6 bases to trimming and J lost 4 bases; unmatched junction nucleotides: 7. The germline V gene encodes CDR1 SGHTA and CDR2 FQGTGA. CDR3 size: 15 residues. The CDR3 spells CASRMDRAATGELFF. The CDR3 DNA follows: TGTGCCAGCAGGATGGACAGGGCCGCCACCGGGGAGCTGTTTTTT.

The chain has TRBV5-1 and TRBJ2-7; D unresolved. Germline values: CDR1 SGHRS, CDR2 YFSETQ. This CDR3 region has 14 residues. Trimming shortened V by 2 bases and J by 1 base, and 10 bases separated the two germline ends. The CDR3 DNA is TGCGCCAGCAGCTTCTCGATGACATCCTACGAGCAGTACTTC. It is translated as CASSFSMTSYEQYF.

The CDR3 region is CASSPYSGTGGDEQYF. CDR3 nucleotides: TGTGCCAGCTCACCCTACTCCGGGACGGGAGGGGACGAGCAGTACTTC. The chain has TRBV18 and TRBJ2-7, with 8 nucleotides matching TRBD2. V lost 3 bases, J lost 5 bases, and 12 bases stayed unmatched. Germline assignment: CDR1 KGHSH and CDR2 LQKENI. The CDR3 contains 16 residues.

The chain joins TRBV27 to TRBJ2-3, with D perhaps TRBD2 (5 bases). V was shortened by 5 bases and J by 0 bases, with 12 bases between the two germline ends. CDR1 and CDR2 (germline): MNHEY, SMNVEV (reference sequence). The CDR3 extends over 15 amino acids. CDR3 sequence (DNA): TGTGCCAGCAGTCTAGGAGGCAGAAGCACAGATACGCAGTATTTT. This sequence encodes CASSLGGRSTDTQYF.

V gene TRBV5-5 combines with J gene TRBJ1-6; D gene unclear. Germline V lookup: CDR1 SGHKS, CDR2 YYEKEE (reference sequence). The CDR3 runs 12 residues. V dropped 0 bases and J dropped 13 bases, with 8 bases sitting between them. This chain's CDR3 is CASSLGLMPLHF. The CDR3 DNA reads TGTGCCAGCAGCTTGGGGCTGATGCCCCTCCACTTT.

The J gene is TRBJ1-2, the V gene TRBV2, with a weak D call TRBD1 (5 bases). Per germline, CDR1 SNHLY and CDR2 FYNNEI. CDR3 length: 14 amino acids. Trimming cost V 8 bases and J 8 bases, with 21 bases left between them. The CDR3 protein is CASGSGIAGGGYTF. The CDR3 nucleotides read TGTGCCAGCGGGTCGGGGATCGCCGGGGGGGGCTACACCTTC.

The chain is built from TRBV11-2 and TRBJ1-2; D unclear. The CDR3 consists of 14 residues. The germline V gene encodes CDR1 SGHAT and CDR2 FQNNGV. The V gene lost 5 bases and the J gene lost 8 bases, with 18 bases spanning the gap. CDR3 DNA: TGTGCCAGCAGCCCACCCGGGAAGGGCACAGGCTACACCTTC. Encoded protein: CASSPPGKGTGYTF.

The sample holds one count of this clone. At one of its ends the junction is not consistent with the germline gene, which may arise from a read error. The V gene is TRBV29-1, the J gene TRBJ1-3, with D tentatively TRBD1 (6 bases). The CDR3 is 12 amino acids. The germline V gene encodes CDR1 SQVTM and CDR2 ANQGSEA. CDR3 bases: TGCAGCGTTGAAGCGAGGGAGGGGGGGAAGAATTTT. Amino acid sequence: CSVEAREGGKNF.

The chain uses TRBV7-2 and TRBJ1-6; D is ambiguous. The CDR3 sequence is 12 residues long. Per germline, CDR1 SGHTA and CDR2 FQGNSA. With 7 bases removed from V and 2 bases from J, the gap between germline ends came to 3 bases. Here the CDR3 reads CASTTYNSPLHF. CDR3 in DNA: TGTGCCAGCACCACCTATAATTCACCCCTCCACTTT.

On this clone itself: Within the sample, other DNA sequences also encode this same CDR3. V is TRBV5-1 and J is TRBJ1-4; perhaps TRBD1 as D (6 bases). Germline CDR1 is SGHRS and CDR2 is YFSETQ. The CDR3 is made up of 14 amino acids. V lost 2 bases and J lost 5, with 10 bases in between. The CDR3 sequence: CASSLGQGNEKLFF. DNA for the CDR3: TGCGCCAGCAGCTTAGGTCAGGGGAATGAAAAACTGTTTTTT.

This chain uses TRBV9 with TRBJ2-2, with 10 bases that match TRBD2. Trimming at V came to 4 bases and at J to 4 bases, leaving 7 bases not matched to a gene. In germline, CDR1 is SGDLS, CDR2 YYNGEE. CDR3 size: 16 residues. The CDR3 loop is CASSPSGRAGTGELFF. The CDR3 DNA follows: TGTGCCAGCAGCCCGAGCGGGAGGGCGGGCACCGGGGAGCTGTTTTTT.

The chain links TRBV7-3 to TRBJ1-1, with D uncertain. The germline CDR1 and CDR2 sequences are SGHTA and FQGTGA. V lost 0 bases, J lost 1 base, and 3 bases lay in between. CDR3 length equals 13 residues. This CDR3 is CASSLTANTEAFF. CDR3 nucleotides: TGTGCCAGCAGCTTAACAGCGAACACTGAAGCTTTCTTT.

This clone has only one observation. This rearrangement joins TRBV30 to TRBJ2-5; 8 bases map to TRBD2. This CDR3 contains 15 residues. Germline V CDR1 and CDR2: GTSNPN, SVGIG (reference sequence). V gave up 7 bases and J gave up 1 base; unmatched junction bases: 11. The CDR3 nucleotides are TGTGCCTTGACCAAAACGGGGGGGCGCCAAGAGACCCAGTACTTC. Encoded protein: CALTKTGGRQETQYF.

CDR3 in DNA: TGTGCCAGCAGGACTAGCTCTGGAAACACCATATATTTT. This codes for CASRTSSGNTIYF. The chain couples TRBV6-5 to TRBJ1-3; D unresolved. The V end lost 6 bases, the J end lost 0 bases, and 6 bases lay between the germline ends. The CDR3 consists of 13 residues. CDR1 is MNHEY, CDR2 SVGAGI, per germline.

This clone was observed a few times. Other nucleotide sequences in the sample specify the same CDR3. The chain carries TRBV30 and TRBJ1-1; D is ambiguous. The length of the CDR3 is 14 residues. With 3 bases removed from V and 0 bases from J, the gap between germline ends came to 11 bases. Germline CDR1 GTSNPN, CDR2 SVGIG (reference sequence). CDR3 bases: TGTGCCTGGAGCCCTGACGGGGTGAACACTGAAGCTTTCTTT. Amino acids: CAWSPDGVNTEAFF.

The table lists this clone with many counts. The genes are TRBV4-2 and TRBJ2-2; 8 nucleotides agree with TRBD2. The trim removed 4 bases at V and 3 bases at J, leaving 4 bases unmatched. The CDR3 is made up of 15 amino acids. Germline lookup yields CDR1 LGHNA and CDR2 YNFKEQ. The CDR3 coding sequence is TGTGCCAGCAGCCCGTCCGGGGGGGACACCGGGGAGCTGTTTTTT. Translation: CASSPSGGDTGELFF.

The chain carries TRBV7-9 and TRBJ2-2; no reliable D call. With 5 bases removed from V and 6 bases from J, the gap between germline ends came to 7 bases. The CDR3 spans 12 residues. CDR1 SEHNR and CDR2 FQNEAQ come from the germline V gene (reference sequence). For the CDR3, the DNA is TGTGCCAGCAGCCTCTTGTCCGGGGAGCTGTTTTTT. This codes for CASSLLSGELFF.

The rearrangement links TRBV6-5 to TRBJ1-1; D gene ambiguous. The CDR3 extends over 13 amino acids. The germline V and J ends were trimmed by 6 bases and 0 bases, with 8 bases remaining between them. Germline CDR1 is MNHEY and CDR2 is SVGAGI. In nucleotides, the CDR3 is TGTGCCAGCAGGACTCGGATGAACACTGAAGCTTTCTTT. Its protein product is CASRTRMNTEAFF.

CDR3 sequence: CASSSGQGSDTQYF. In DNA form, the CDR3 reads TGCGCCAGCAGTTCCGGACAGGGTAGCGATACGCAGTATTTT. V usage is TRBV5-1 and J usage is TRBJ2-3; 8 bases are a match to TRBD1. Losses at the gene ends were 5 bases for V and 6 bases for J; bases not matched to a gene: 8. The germline CDR1 and CDR2 sequences are SGHRS and YFSETQ. The CDR3 runs to 14 residues. The full variable domain, its missing parts supplied by reference TRBV5-1 and TRBJ2-3, is KAGVTQTPRYLIKTRGQQVTLSCSPISGHRSVSWYQQTPGQGLQFLFEYFSETQRNKGNFPGRFSGRQFSNSRSEMNVSTLELGDSALYLCASSSGQGSDTQYFGPGTRLTVL.